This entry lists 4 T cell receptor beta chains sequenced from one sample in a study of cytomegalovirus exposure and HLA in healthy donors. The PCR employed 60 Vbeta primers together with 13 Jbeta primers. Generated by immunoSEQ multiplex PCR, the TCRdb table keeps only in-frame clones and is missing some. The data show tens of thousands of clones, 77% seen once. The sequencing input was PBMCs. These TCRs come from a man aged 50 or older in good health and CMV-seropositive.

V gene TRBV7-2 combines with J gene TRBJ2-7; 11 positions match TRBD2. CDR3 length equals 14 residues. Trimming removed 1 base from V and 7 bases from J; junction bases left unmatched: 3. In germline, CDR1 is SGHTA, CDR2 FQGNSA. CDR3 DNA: TGTGCCAGCAGCTTAGTAGCGGGAGGGATTGAGCAGTACTTC. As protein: CASSLVAGGIEQYF.

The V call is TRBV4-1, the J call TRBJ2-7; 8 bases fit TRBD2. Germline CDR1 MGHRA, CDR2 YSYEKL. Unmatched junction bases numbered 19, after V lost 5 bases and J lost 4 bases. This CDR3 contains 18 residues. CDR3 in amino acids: CASSTRFPGGPAIYEQYF. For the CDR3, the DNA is TGCGCCAGCAGCACGCGGTTTCCGGGAGGGCCTGCCATTTACGAGCAGTACTTC.

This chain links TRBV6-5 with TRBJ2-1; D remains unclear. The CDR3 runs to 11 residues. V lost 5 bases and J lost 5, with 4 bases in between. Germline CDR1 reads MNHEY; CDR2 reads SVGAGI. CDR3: CASSLHNEQFF. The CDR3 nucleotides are TGTGCCAGCAGTCTTCACAATGAGCAGTTCTTC.

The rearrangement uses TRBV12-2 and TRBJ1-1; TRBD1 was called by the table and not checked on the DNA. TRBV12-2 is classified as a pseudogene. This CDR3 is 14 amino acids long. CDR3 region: CASRLGDRTTEAFF. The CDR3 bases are TGTGCAAGTCGCTTAGGGGACAGGACCACTGAAGCTTTCTTT.